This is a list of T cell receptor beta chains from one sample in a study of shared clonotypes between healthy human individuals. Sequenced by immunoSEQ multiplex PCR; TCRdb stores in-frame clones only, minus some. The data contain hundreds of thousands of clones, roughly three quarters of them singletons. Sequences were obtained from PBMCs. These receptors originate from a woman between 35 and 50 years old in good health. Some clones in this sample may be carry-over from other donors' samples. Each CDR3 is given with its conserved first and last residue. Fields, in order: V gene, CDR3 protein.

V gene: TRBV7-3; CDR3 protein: CASSPDLKPYNEQFF
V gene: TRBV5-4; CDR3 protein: CASSLTSVDTQYF
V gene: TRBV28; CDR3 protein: CASRRGHSMNTEAFF
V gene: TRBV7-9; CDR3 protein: CAVKGAGGLAGESNEQFF
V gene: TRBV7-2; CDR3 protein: CASSRDSNQPQHF
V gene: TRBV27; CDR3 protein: CASSHTGGTEAFF
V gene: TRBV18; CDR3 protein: CASSPEAGYDGYGYTF
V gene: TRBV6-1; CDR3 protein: CASSDPGTGTEGYTF
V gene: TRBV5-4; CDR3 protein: CASSPPGQGNYGYTF
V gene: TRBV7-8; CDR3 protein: CASSHRGGRPVGTGELFF
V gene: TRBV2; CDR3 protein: CASSPQTSGNNEQFF
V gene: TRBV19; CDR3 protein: CASRDLETQYF
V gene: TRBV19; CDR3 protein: CASSFSGEQFF
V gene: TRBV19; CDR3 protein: CASSTRLPRLGVSRRGSYEQYF
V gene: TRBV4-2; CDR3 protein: CASSQEPWGSGAYEQYF
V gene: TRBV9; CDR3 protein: CASSVVANEQFF
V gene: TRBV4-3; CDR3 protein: CASSQRGGVDEKLFF
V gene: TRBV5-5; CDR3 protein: CASSEDPGQGFEQYF
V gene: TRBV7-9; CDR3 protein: CASSTTEDNEQFF
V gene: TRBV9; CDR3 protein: CASSALENSNQPQHF
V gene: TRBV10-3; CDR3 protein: CAISERSQETQYF
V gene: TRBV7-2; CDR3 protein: CASSLGWGGTNEQFF
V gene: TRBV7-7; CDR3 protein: CASSLGGSSGELFF
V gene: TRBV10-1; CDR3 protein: CASSTLSEDTQYF
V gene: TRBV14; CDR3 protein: CASSQDGTVNTEAFF
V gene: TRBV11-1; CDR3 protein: CASSSPWGGLSTGELFF
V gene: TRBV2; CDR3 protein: CASSDISSNTEAFF
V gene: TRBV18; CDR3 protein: CASSPSRDTQYF
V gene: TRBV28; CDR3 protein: CASRTGGKETQYF
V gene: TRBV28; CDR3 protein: CASSLGSANEKLFF
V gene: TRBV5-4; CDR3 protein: CASSLGLAGYNEQFF
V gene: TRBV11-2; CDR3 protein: CASSLEGSTEAFF
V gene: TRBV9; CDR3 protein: CASSLGGGTEAFF
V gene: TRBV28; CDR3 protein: CASSLVEVGNQPQHF
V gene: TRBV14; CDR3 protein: CASSQVLGGSGELFF
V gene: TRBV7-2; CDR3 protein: CASSFGNQPQHF
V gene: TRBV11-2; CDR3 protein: CASSPLGTGQNQPQHF